One T cell receptor (beta chain) is described in this entry. Data came from immunoSEQ multiplex PCR; TCRdb stores just in-frame clones and leaves some out. The sample consists of about 130,000 clones, under 90% of them appearing once. This specimen comes from a study of cytomegalovirus exposure and HLA in healthy donors. CDR3 size: 15 residues. The V gene's germline CDR1 is MNHNS and CDR2 SASEGT. The V end was cut by 6 bases, the J end by 0 bases, with 15 bases between. Material: PBMCs. This chain links TRBV6-1 with TRBJ2-7, with D maybe TRBD2 (5 bases). This receptor was obtained from a woman under 30 in good health and CMV-seronegative. CDR3 sequence reads: CASRGSGGSSYEQYF. The CDR3 nucleotides are TGTGCCAGCAGGGGATCGGGTGGGAGCTCCTACGAGCAGTACTTC.